This TCR delta chain is from a study of Vδ1+ human thymocytes. Germline loops: CDR1 TSWWSYY, CDR2 QGS. Losses at the gene ends were 5 bases for V and 0 bases for J; bases not matched to a gene: 24. The CDR3 has 23 amino acids. Study-wide findings and caveats: Thymic TRG and TRD repertoires appeared highly polyclonal, with Gaussian CDR3 length distributions.

As to this clone: Its antigen is not identified.

The template was reverse-transcribed extracted RNA. CDR3 amplicons came from multiplex PCR with pooled V-gene forward and constant-region reverse primers. TCRdb called clones anew from the multiplex PCR reads with CATT. The table records 50,000 to 75,000 delta-chain clones, roughly 16% of them present only once. The receptor comes from a girl less than two years old who had congenital heart surgery. The rearrangement joins TRDV1 to TRDJ1; 13 nucleotides line up with TRDD3. Sequencing was done on a sample of Vdelta1+ gamma-delta thymocytes from the thymus. Documented subset: FACS-sorted CD3+ TCRalphabeta- TCRVdelta1+ TCRVdelta2- thymocytes. This CDR3 reads CALGSPSGPPLLGDTAYTDKLIF. CDR3 sequence (DNA): TGTGCTCTTGGGTCCCCTTCCGGGCCCCCCTTACTGGGGGATACGGCTTACACCGATAAACTCATCTTT.